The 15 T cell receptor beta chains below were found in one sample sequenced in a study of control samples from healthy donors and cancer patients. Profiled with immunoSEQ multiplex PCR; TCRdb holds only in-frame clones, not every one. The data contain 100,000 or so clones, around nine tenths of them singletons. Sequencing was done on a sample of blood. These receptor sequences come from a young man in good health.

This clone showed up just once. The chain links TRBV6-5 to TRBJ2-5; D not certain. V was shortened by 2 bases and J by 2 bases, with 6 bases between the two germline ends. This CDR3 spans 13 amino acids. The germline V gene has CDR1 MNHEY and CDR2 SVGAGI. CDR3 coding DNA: TGTGCCAGCAGTTACCTCAATCAAGAGACCCAGTACTTC. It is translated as CASSYLNQETQYF.

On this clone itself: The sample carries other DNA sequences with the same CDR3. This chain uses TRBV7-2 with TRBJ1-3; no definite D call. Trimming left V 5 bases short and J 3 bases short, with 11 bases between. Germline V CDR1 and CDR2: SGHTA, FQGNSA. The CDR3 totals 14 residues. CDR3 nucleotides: TGTGCCAGCAGCCCTTCAACGGGTGGAAACACCATATATTTT. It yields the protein CASSPSTGGNTIYF.

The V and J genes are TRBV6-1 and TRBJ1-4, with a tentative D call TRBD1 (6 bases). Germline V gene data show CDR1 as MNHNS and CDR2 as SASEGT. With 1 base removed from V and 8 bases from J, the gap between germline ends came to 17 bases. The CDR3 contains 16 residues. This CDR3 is CASSEVAPGVGEKLFF. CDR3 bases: TGTGCCAGCAGTGAAGTAGCTCCAGGGGTGGGGGAAAAACTGTTTTTT.

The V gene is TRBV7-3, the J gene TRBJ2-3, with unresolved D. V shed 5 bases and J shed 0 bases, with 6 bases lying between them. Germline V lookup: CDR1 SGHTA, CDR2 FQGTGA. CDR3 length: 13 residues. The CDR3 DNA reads TGTGCCAGCAGCGGTCCTAGCACAGATACGCAGTATTTT. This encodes CASSGPSTDTQYF.

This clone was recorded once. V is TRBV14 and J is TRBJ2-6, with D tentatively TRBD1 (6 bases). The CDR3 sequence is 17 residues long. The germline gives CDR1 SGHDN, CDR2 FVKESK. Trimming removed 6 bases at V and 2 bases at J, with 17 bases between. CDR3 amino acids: CASSRNLRGAGANVLTF. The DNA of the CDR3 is TGTGCCAGCAGTCGTAACCTCAGGGGAGCTGGGGCCAACGTCCTGACTTTC.

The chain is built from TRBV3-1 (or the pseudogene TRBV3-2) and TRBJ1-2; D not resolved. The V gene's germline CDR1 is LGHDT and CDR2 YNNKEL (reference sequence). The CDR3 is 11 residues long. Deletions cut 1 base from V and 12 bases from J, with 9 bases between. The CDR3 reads CASSQGRVDTF. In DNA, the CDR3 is TGTGCCAGCAGCCAAGGGAGGGTTGACACCTTC.

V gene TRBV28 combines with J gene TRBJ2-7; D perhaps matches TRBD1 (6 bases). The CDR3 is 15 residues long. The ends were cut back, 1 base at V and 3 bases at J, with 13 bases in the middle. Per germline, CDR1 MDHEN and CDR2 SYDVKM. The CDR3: CASSLLSGAGYEQYF. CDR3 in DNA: TGTGCCAGCAGTTTATTGTCAGGGGCTGGCTACGAGCAGTACTTC.

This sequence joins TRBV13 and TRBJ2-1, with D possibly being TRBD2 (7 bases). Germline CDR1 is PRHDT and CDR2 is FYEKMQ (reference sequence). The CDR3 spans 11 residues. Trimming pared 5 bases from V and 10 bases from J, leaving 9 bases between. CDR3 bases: TGTGCCAGCAGCGGGGGGGCCGAGCAGTTCTTC. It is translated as CASSGGAEQFF.

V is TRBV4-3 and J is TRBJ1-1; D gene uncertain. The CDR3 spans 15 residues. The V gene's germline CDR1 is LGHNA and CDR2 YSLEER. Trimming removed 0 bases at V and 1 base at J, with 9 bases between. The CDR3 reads CASSQERSRNTEAFF. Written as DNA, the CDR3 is TGCGCCAGCAGCCAAGAGAGGTCTAGGAACACTGAAGCTTTCTTT.

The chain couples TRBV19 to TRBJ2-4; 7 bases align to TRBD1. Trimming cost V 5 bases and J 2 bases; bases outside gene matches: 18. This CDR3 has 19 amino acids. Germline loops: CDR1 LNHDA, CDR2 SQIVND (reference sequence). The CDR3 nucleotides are TGTGCCAGTAGTGCAACACAGGGGTTGGTTCCCGATACCAAAAACATTCAGTACTTC. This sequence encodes CASSATQGLVPDTKNIQYF.

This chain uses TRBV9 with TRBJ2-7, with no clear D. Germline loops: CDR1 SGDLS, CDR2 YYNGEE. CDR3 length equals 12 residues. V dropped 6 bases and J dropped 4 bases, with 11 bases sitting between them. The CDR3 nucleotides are TGTGCCAGCATAATTGGGGTTTACGAGCAGTACGTC. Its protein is CASIIGVYEQYV.

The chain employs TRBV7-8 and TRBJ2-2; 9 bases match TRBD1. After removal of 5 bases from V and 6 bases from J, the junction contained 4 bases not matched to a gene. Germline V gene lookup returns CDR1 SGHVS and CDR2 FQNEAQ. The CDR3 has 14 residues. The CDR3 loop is CASSVTGGPGELFF. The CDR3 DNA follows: TGTGCCAGCAGCGTCACAGGGGGCCCCGGGGAGCTGTTTTTT.

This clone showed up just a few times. The CDR3: CSAKTDYEQYF. CDR3 sequence (DNA): TGCAGTGCCAAGACGGACTACGAGCAGTACTTC. This chain joins TRBV20-1 and TRBJ2-7; D gene ambiguous. The V gene lost 6 bases and the J gene lost 3 bases, with 9 bases spanning the gap. Germline CDR1 DFQATT, CDR2 SNEGSKA (reference sequence). The CDR3 sequence is 11 residues long.

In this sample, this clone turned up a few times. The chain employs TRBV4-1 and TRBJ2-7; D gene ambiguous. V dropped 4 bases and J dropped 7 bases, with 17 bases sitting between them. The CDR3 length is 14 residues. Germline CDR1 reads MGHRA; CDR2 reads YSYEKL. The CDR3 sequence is CASSLDTIVSEQYV. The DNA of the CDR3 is TGCGCCAGCAGCCTCGACACCATCGTCTCTGAGCAGTACGTC.

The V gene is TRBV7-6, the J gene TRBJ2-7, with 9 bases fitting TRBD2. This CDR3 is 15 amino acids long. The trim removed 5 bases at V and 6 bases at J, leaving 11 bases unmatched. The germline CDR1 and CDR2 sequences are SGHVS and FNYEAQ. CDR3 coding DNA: TGTGCCAGCAGCCCATTAGCGGGAGTGGGGGGCGAGCAGTACTTC. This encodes CASSPLAGVGGEQYF. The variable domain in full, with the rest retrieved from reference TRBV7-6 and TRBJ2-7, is GAGVSQSPRYKVTKRGQDVALRCDPISGHVSLYWYRQALGQGPEFLTYFNYEAQQDKSGLPNDRFSAERPEGSISTLTIQRTEQRDSAMYRCASSPLAGVGGEQYFGPGTRLTVT.